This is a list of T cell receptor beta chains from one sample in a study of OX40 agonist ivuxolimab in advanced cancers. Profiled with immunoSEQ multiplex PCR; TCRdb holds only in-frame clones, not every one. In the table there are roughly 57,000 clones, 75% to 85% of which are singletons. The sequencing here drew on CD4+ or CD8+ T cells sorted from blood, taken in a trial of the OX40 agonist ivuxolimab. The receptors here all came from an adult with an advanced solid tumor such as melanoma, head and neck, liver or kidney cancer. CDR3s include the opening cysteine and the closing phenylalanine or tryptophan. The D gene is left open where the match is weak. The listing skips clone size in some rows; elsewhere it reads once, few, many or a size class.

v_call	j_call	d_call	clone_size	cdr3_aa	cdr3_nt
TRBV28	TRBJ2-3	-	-	CIVGRTDTQYF	TGCATAGTCGGGCGCACAGATACGCAGTATTTT
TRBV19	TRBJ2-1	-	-	CASSISRATYNEQFF	TGTGCCAGTAGTATAAGTAGGGCAACATACAATGAGCAGTTCTTC
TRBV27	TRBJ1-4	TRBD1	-	CASSSRDRNEKLFF	TGTGCCAGCAGTTCCCGGGACAGGAATGAAAAACTGTTTTTT
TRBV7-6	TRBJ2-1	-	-	CASSLDGGEQFF	TGTGCCAGCAGCTTAGACGGAGGTGAGCAGTTCTTC
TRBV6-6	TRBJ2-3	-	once	CASSYSRGLADTQYF	TGTGCCAGCAGTTACTCGAGAGGGCTCGCAGATACGCAGTATTTT
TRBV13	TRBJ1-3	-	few	CASSLNGGGNTIYF	TGTGCCAGCAGCTTAAACGGGGGAGGAAACACCATATATTTT
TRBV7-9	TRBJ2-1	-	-	CASSLKGHSGNEQFF	TGTGCCAGCAGCTTGAAGGGGCACTCGGGCAATGAGCAGTTCTTC
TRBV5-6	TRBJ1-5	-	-	CASSLGRNQPQHF	TGTGCCAGCAGCTTGGGCCGCAATCAGCCCCAGCATTTT
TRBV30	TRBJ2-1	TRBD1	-	CAWSVWGQSFNEQFF	TGTGCCTGGAGTGTCTGGGGACAGTCATTCAATGAGCAGTTCTTC
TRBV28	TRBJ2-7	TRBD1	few	CAITTGSSYEQYF	TGTGCAATTACGACAGGGAGCTCCTACGAGCAGTACTTC
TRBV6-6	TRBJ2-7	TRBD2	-	CASSYIPTSGAPSDF	TGTGCCAGCAGTTACATCCCGACTAGCGGGGCCCCCTCGGACTTC
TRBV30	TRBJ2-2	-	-	CAGTNRVATGELFF	TGTGCCGGAACAAACAGGGTGGCCACCGGGGAGCTGTTTTTT
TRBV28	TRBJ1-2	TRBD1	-	CASRGGTGRFVGYTF	TGTGCCAGCAGGGGGGGGACAGGGAGATTTGTTGGCTACACCTTC
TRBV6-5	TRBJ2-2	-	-	CASSYSGGGDTGELFF	TGTGCCAGCAGTTACTCAGGGGGTGGTGACACCGGGGAGCTGTTTTTT
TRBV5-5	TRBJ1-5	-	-	CASSLQAAYSNQPQHF	TGTGCCAGCAGCTTGCAGGCGGCGTATAGCAATCAGCCCCAGCATTTT
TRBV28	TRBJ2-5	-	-	CATKLGPETQYF	TGTGCCACCAAACTGGGGCCAGAGACCCAGTACTTC
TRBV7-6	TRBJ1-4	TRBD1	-	CASSIRQGPKGEKLFF	TGTGCCAGCAGCATAAGACAGGGACCAAAGGGCGAAAAACTGTTTTTT
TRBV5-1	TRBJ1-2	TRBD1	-	CASSPRDRGYGYTF	TGCGCCAGCAGCCCTAGGGACAGGGGTTATGGCTACACCTTC
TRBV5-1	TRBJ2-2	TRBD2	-	CASSYGLEGSTGELFF	TGCGCCAGCAGCTACGGACTAGAGGGATCCACCGGGGAGCTGTTTTTT
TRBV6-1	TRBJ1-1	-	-	CASRLSWKGTEAFF	TGTGCCAGCAGACTTAGTTGGAAGGGGACTGAAGCTTTCTTT
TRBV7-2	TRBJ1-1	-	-	CASSFRAVGNTEAFF	TGTGCCAGCAGCTTCAGGGCAGTGGGGAACACTGAAGCTTTCTTT
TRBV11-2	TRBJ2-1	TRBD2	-	CASSPRTSVRYNEQFF	TGTGCCAGCAGCCCCCGGACTAGCGTCCGCTACAATGAGCAGTTCTTC
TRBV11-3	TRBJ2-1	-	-	CASSHTVNPRSSYNEQFF	TGTGCCAGCAGCCATACTGTCAACCCCAGAAGCTCCTACAATGAGCAGTTCTTC
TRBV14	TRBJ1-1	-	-	CASSRGWTEAFF	TGTGCCAGCAGCAGGGGTTGGACTGAAGCTTTCTTT
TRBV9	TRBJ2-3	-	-	CASSVRTSTDTQYF	TGTGCCAGCAGCGTAAGGACTAGCACAGATACGCAGTATTTT
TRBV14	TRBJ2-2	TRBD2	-	CASSPYGGATGELFF	TGTGCCAGCAGCCCGTACGGGGGGGCGACCGGGGAGCTGTTTTTT
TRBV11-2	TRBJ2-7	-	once	CASSVDRIAYEQYF	TGTGCCAGCAGCGTCGACAGGATTGCCTACGAGCAGTACTTC
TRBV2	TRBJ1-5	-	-	CASNFRVNQPQHF	TGTGCCAGCAATTTTAGAGTTAATCAGCCCCAGCATTTT
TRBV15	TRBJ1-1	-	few	CATSIRDFGGTEAFF	TGTGCCACCAGCATACGGGACTTCGGAGGCACTGAAGCTTTCTTT
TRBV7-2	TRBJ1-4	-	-	CASSFDSTNEKLFF	TGTGCCAGCAGCTTCGACAGTACTAATGAAAAACTGTTTTTT
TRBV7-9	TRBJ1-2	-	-	CASSLEQGKLTF	TGTGCCAGCAGCTTAGAACAAGGAAAACTTACCTTC
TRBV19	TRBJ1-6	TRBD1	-	CASSPAGGGRGRSPLHF	TGTGCCAGTAGCCCCGCCGGAGGGGGCCGAGGGCGTTCACCCCTCCACTTT
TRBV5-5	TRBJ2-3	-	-	CASSLDTPGVDTQYF	TGTGCCAGCAGCTTGGACACCCCGGGTGTAGATACGCAGTATTTT
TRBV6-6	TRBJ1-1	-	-	CASTGVDEAFF	TGTGCCAGCACGGGGGTTGATGAAGCTTTCTTT
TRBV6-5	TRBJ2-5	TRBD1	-	CASSYSAGQGLETQYF	TGTGCCAGCAGTTACTCGGCGGGACAGGGGTTAGAGACCCAGTACTTC
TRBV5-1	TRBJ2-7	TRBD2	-	CASSSSGTSGLEQYF	TGCGCCAGCAGCTCCTCCGGGACTAGCGGCCTCGAGCAGTACTTC
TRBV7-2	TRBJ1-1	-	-	CASSLARGSGTEAFF	TGTGCCAGCAGCTTAGCTAGGGGGTCGGGCACTGAAGCTTTCTTT
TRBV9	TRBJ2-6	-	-	CASKGTSPSGANVLTF	TGTGCCAGCAAAGGGACGTCTCCAAGTGGGGCCAACGTCCTGACTTTC
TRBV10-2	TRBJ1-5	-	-	CASTRQGGQPQHF	TGCGCCAGCACCCGACAAGGGGGTCAGCCCCAGCATTTT
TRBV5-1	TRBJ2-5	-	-	CASSLGHGGETQYF	TGCGCCAGCAGCTTGGGGCACGGCGGGGAGACCCAGTACTTC
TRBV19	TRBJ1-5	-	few	CASSIGGGSNQPQHF	TGTGCCAGTAGTATCGGGGGGGGGAGCAATCAGCCCCAGCATTTT
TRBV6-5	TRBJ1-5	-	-	CASSYRDGYQPQHF	TGTGCCAGCAGTTACCGGGACGGATATCAGCCCCAGCATTTT
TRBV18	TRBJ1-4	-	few	CASSPNPTVALAKLFF	TGTGCCAGCTCACCAAATCCGACAGTCGCTTTGGCCAAACTGTTTTTT
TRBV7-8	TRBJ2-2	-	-	CASSLAGVAASNTGELFF	TGTGCCAGCAGCTTAGCGGGGGTAGCGGCATCGAACACCGGGGAGCTGTTTTTT
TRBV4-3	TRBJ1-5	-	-	CASSQEYPRGNQPQHF	TGCGCCAGCAGCCAAGAGTACCCCAGGGGCAATCAGCCCCAGCATTTT
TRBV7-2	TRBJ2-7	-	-	CASSRSTPYEQYF	TGTGCCAGCAGCCGCAGTACGCCCTACGAGCAGTACTTC
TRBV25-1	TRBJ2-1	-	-	CASSPGQYIEQFF	TGTGCCAGCAGCCCCGGACAGTATATTGAGCAGTTCTTC
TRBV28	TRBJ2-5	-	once	CASSLSAQETQYF	TGTGCCAGCAGTTTATCGGCGCAAGAGACCCAGTACTTC
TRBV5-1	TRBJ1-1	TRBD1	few	CASSMTGSGGTEAFF	TGCGCCAGCAGTATGACAGGGAGTGGGGGCACTGAAGCTTTCTTT
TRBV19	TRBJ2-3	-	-	CASSIQAGDTQYF	TGTGCCAGTAGTATCCAGGCCGGGGATACGCAGTATTTT